These 4 T cell receptor beta chains were sequenced from one sample in a study of shared clonotypes between healthy human individuals (dated by TCRdb to the early 2020s). The receptor library was made with the immunoSEQ multiplex PCR assay. Drawn from immuneACCESS, this table holds only the in-frame rearrangements with V and J called that TCRdb kept. Clones are partly lost; checked studies trace under half to an unresolved V gene and leave the rest unexplained. The sample contains around 560,000 clones, around 96% of them found a single time. The leading ten clones occupy about 0.11% of the sample. For the CD8 naive samples, CD45RO-negative cells were positively selected for CCR7, yielding a CD45RA+CCR7+ population from which TemRA cells were excluded. Sequencing was done on a sample of naive CD8+ T cells sorted from blood. The label giving this sample's cell subset or site can be read as: CD45RA+CCR7+. The receptor set was obtained from a woman in her 30s in good health.

The chain has TRBV27 and TRBJ2-1; D not certain. V dropped 5 bases and J dropped 4 bases, with 12 bases sitting between them. The germline V gene encodes CDR1 MNHEY and CDR2 SMNVEV (reference sequence). The CDR3 spans 14 residues. Here the CDR3 reads CASSPVGPYNEQFF. As DNA, the CDR3 is TGTGCCAGCAGTCCAGTGGGTCCGTACAATGAGCAGTTCTTC.

CDR3 residues: CASIISGSLHEQYF. CDR3 nucleotides: TGTGCCAGCATCATCAGCGGGAGCCTACACGAGCAGTACTTC. The chain recombines TRBV2 with TRBJ2-7; 8 bases are shared with TRBD2. Germline values: CDR1 SNHLY, CDR2 FYNNEI. The CDR3 sequence is 14 residues long. V dropped 7 bases and J dropped 5; count of bases not matched to a gene: 10.

J is TRBJ2-7 and V is TRBV7-2, with D possibly TRBD1 on 5 matching bases. Trimming removed 3 bases at V and 0 bases at J, with 6 bases between. CDR3 size: 13 residues. Germline CDR1 SGHTA, CDR2 FQGNSA. CDR3 in amino acids: CASSFGHSYEQYF. CDR3 nucleotide sequence: TGTGCCAGCAGCTTCGGACACTCCTACGAGCAGTACTTC.

J is TRBJ2-2 and V is TRBV5-4, with TRBD1 as a possible D gene (6 bases). V was cut by 3 bases and J by 6 bases, with 12 bases left in between. Germline V gene sequence: CDR1 SGHNT, CDR2 YYREEE (reference sequence). This CDR3 has 14 amino acids. CDR3 residues: CASSSGQFAGELFF. CDR3 DNA sequence: TGTGCCAGCAGCTCCGGACAGTTCGCCGGGGAGCTGTTTTTT.